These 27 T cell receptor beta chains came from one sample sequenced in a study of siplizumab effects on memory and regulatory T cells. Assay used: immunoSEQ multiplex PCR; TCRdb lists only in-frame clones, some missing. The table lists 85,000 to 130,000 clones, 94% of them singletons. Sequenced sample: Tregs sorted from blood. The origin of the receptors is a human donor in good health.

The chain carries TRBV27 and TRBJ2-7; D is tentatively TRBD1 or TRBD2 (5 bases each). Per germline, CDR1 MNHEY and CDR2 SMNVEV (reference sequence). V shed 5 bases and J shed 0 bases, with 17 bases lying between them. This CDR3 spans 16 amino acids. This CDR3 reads CASSPSRGISSYEQYF. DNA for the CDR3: TGTGCCAGCAGTCCTTCGAGGGGAATTAGCTCCTACGAGCAGTACTTC.

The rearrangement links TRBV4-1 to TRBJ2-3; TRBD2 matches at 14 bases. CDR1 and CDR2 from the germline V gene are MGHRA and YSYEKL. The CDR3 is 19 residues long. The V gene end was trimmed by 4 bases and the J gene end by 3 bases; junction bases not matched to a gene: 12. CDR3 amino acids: CASSPERLAGGWVTDTQYF. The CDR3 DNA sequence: TGCGCCAGCAGCCCGGAGAGACTAGCGGGAGGGTGGGTTACAGATACGCAGTATTTT.

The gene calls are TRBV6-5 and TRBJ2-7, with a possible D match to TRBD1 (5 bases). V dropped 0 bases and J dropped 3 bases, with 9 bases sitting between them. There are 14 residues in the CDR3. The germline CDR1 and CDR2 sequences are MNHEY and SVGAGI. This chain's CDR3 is CASSYSTQGYEQYF. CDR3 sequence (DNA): TGTGCCAGCAGTTACTCGACCCAGGGCTACGAGCAGTACTTC.

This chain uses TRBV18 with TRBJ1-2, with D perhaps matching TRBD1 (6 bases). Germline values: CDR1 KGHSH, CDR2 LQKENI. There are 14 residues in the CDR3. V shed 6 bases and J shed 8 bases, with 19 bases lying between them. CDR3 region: CASSQTRGGQGYTF. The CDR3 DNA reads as TGTGCCAGCTCCCAAACCCGGGGGGGGCAAGGCTACACCTTC. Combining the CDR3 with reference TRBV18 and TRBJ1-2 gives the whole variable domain NAGVMQNPRHLVRRRGQEARLRCSPMKGHSHVYWYRQLPEEGLKFMVYLQKENIIDESGMPKERFSAEFPKEGPSILRIQQVVRGDSAAYFCASSQTRGGQGYTFGSGTRLTVV.

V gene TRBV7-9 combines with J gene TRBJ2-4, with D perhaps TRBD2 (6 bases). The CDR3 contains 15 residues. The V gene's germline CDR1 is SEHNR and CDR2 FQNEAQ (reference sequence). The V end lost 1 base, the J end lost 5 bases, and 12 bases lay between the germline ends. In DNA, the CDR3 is TGTGCCAGCAGCTTAGGAGGGAGGTACGAAAACATTCAGTACTTC. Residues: CASSLGGRYENIQYF.

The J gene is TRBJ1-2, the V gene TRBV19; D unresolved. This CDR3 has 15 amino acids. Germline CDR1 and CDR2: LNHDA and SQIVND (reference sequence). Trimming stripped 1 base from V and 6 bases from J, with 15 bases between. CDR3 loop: CASSIAYRGLNGYTF. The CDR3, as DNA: TGTGCCAGTAGTATAGCCTACCGAGGGTTGAATGGCTACACCTTC.

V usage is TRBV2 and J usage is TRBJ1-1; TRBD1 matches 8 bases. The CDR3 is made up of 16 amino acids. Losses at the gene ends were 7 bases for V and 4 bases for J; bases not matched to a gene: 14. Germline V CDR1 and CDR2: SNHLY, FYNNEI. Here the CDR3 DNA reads TGTGCCAGCATCCCAGGGGGCTATAGAGGGAGCACTGAAGCTTTCTTT. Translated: CASIPGGYRGSTEAFF.

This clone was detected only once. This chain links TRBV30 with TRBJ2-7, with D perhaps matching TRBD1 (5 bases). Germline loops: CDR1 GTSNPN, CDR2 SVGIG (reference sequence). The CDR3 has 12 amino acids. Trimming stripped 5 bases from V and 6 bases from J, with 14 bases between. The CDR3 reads CAWGNRLGEQYF. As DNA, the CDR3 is TGTGCCTGGGGGAACAGGTTGGGCGAGCAGTACTTC.

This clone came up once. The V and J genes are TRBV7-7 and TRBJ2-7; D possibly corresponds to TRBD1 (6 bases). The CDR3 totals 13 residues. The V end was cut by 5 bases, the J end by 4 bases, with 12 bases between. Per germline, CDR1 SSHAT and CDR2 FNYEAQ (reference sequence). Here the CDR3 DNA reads TGTGCCAGCAGCCGGGACATGTTTTACGAGCAGTACTTC. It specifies CASSRDMFYEQYF.

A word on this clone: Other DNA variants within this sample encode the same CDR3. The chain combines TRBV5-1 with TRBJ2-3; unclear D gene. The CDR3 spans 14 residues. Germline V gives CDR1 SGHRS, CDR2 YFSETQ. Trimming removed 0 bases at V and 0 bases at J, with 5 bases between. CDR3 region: CASSLATSTDTQYF. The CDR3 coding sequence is TGCGCCAGCAGCTTGGCCACTAGCACAGATACGCAGTATTTT.

The CDR3 protein is CASSPLSGTEAFF. Written as DNA, the CDR3 is TGTGCCAGCTCACCCCTTAGTGGCACTGAAGCTTTCTTT. The rearrangement uses TRBV18 and TRBJ1-1; D call uncertain. The V end lost 3 bases, the J end lost 4 bases, and 9 bases lay between the germline ends. This CDR3 has 13 amino acids. From germline, CDR1 is KGHSH and CDR2 LQKENI. The full variable domain, in which reference TRBV18 and TRBJ1-1 provide the parts outside the CDR3, is NAGVMQNPRHLVRRRGQEARLRCSPMKGHSHVYWYRQLPEEGLKFMVYLQKENIIDESGMPKERFSAEFPKEGPSILRIQQVVRGDSAAYFCASSPLSGTEAFFGQGTRLTVV.

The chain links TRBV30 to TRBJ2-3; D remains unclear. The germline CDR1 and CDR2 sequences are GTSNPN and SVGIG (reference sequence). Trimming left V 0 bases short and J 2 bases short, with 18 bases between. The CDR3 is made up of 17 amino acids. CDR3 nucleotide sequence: TGTGCCTGGAGTGTAGGCCCCGACGGCGAACACACAGATACGCAGTATTTT. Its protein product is CAWSVGPDGEHTDTQYF. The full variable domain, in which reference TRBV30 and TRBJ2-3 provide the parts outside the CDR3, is SQTIHQWPATLVQPVGSPLSLECTVEGTSNPNLYWYRQAAGRGLQLLFYSVGIGQISSEVPQNLSASRPQDRQFILSSKKLLLSDSGFYLCAWSVGPDGEHTDTQYFGPGTRLTVL.

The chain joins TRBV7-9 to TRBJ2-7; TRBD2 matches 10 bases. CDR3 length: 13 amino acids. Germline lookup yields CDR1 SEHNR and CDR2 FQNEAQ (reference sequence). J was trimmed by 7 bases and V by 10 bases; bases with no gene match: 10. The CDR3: CATKREGQGEQYF. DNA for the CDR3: TGTGCCACCAAGCGGGAGGGCCAGGGAGAGCAGTACTTC.

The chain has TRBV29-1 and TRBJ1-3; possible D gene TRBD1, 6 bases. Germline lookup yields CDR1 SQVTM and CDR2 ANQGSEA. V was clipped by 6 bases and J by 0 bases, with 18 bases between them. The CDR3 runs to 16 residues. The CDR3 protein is CSVVPRDNNSGNTIYF. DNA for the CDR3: TGCAGCGTGGTGCCTCGGGACAACAACTCTGGAAACACCATATATTTT.

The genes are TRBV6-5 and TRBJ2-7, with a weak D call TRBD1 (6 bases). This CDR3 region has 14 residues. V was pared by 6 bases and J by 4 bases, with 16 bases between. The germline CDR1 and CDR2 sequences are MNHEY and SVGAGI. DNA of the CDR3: TGTGCCAGCAGGAACCAGGGGCGTACATACGAGCAGTACTTC. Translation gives CASRNQGRTYEQYF.

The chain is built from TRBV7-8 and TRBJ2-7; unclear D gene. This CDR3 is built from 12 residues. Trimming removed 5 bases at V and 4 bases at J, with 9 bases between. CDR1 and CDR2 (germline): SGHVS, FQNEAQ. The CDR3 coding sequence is TGTGCCAGCAGCCTCCGTCTATACGAGCAGTACTTC. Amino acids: CASSLRLYEQYF.

This CDR3 is CASTRGRSYEQYF. In DNA form, the CDR3 reads TGTGCCAGCACCCGCGGGAGAAGCTACGAGCAGTACTTC. The gene calls are TRBV6-1 and TRBJ2-7, with 7 nucleotides matching TRBD2. Germline V lookup: CDR1 MNHNS, CDR2 SASEGT. J gave up 3 bases and V 7 bases, and 6 bases lay outside the gene matches. The CDR3 sequence is 13 residues long.

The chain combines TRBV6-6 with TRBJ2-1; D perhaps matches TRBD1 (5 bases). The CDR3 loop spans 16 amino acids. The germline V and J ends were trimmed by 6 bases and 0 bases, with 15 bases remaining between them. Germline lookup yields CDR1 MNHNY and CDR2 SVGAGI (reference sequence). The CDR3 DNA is TGTGCCAGCAGGACTCAGGGATTGTACTCCTACAATGAGCAGTTCTTC. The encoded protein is CASRTQGLYSYNEQFF.

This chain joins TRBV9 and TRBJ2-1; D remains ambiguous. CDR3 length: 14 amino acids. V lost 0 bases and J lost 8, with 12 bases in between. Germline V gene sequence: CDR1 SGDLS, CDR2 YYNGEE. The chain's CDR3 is CASSVVWSADEQFF. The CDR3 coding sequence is TGTGCCAGCAGCGTAGTCTGGTCGGCCGATGAGCAGTTCTTC.

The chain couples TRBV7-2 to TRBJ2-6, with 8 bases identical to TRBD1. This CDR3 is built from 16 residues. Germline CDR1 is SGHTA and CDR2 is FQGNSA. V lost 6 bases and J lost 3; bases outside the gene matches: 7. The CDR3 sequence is CASRWTGLGGANVLTF. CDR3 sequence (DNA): TGTGCCAGCAGATGGACAGGGTTAGGTGGGGCCAACGTCCTGACTTTC.

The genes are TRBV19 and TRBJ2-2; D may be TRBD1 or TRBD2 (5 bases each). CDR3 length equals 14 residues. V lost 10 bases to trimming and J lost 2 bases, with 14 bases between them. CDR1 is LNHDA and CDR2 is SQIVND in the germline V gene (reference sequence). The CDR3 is CAILRDGNTGELFF. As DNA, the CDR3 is TGTGCCATTCTTCGGGACGGTAACACCGGGGAGCTGTTTTTT. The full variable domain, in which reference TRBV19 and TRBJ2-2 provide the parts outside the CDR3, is DGGITQSPKYLFRKEGQNVTLSCEQNLNHDAMYWYRQDPGQGLRLIYYSQIVNDFQKGDIAEGYSVSREKKESFPLTVTSAQKNPTAFYLCAILRDGNTGELFFGEGSRLTVL.

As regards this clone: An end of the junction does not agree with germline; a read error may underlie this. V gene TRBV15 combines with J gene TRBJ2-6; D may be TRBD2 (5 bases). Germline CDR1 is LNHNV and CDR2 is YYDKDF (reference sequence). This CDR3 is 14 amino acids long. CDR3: CATRRRLGTNVLTF. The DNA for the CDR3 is TGTGCCACGAGACGGAGGCTTGGGACCAACGTCCTGACTTTC.

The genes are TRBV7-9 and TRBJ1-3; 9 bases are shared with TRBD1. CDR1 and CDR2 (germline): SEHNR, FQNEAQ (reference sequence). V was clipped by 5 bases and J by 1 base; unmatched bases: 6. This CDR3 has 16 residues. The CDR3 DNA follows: TGTGCCAGCAGCACCGGACAGGGGAATTCTGGAAACACCATATATTTT. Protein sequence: CASSTGQGNSGNTIYF.

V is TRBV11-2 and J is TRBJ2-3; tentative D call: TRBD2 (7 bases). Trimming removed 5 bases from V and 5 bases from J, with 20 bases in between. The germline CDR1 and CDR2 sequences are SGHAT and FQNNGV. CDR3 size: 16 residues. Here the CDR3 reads CASSPRGGSPGDTQYF. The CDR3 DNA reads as TGTGCCAGCAGCCCCAGGGGCGGGAGCCCCGGAGATACGCAGTATTTT.

The CDR3, as DNA: TGCGCCAGCAGCTTGTTGGCAGGGGTAAAAGAGACCCAGTACTTC. Translated, it gives CASSLLAGVKETQYF. The chain links TRBV5-1 to TRBJ2-5, with D perhaps matching TRBD1 (6 bases). This CDR3 contains 15 residues. Germline V gives CDR1 SGHRS, CDR2 YFSETQ. V was pared by 1 base and J by 3 bases, with 13 bases between.

The CDR3: CSVEGSGPNSYEQYF. CDR3 nucleotide sequence: TGCAGCGTGGAGGGGTCAGGGCCCAACTCCTACGAGCAGTACTTC. The V gene is TRBV29-1, the J gene TRBJ2-7; tentatively, D is TRBD2 (6 bases). V was clipped by 6 bases and J by 0 bases, with 18 bases between them. The CDR3 loop spans 15 amino acids. Germline CDR1 reads SQVTM; CDR2 reads ANQGSEA.

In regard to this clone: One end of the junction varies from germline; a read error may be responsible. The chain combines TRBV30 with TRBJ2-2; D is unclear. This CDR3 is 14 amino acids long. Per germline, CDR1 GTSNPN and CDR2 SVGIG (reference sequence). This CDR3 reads CAWSRLPKTGELFF. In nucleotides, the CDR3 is TGTGCCTGGAGCCGCCTTCCGAAAACCGGGGAGCTGTTTTTT. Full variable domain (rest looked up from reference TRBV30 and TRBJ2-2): SQTIHQWPATLVQPVGSPLSLECTVEGTSNPNLYWYRQAAGRGLQLLFYSVGIGQISSEVPQNLSASRPQDRQFILSSKKLLLSDSGFYLCAWSRLPKTGELFFGEGSRLTVL.